This T cell receptor beta chain was profiled in a study of blood T cells in healthy people across ages. Study observations and caveats: Naive T cell percentage by flow cytometry tracked strongly with beta diversity. Reliance upon unsorted PBMCs precluded definitive naive versus antigen-experienced comparison.

There are many counts of this clonotype. No antigen is known for it. The CDR3 extends over 15 amino acids. From germline, CDR1 is MGHRA and CDR2 YSYEKL. Trimming removed 2 bases from V and 0 bases from J, with 8 bases in between. Alongside a J-beta primer mix, a sample-barcoded 5' primer served in a second PCR lasting roughly 6 to 12 cycles. MiXCR was run by TCRdb on the 5' RACE reads, yielding one entry per CDR3 protein. Of some 890,000 distinct CDR3 sequences in the sample, almost 30% are singletons; the top ten hold about 10%. The same sample was also used in a study of T cells of mothers and their children.

What was sequenced was blood. The TCR comes from a woman aged 40 to 49 in good health. The rearrangement links TRBV4-1 to TRBJ2-1; no clear D gene. The CDR3 protein is CASSQLFISYNEQFF. The DNA of the CDR3 is TGCGCCAGCAGCCAACTTTTCATCTCCTACAATGAGCAGTTCTTC.